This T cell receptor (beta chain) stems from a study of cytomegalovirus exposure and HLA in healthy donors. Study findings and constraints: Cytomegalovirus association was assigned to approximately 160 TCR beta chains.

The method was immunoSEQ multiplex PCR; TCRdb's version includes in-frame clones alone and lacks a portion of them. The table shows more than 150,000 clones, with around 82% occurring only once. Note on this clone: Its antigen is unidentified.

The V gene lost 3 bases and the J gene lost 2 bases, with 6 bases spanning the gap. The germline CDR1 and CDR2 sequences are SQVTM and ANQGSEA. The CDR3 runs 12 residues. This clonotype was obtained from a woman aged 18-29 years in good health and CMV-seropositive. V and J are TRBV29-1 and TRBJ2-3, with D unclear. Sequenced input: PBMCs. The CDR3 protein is CSVEYSTDTQYF. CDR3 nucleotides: TGCAGCGTTGAGTACTCCACAGATACGCAGTATTTT.